This TCR beta chain was found in a study of cytomegalovirus exposure and HLA in healthy donors. Study-wide results and caveats: When a later analysis was performed, an Asian-associated ancestry cluster reportedly had fewer N-insertions than the approximately 690-donor mean. The availability of immune exposure information extended only to CMV serostatus. Later analysis associated a missense DCLRE1C variant with TCR beta V- and J-gene trimming. Most TCR sequences were seen very rarely across donors, but some public TCRs occurred in many.

This clone appeared a few times. Its antigen is still unknown. The V end was cut by 0 bases, the J end by 10 bases, with 11 bases between. CDR1 is SGHRS and CDR2 is YFSETQ in the germline V gene. This CDR3 region has 14 residues. Amplification used 60 Vbeta primers and 13 Jbeta primers. TCRdb's table, derived via immunoSEQ multiplex PCR, lists solely in-frame clones and lacks some. The table has about 180,000 clones, around 75% seen once; the top ten hold roughly 2.8%. V gene TRBV5-1 combines with J gene TRBJ1-6; D ambiguous. This clonotype was obtained from a male donor in good health and CMV-seronegative. Material for sequencing was PBMCs. CDR3 DNA sequence: TGCGCCAGCAGCTTGGACAGCTCGGGGTCACCCCTCCACTTT. It yields the protein CASSLDSSGSPLHF.